One sample yielded the 26 T cell receptor beta chains listed below, sequenced in a study of T cells in Graves' hyperthyroidism and ophthalmopathy. From RNA transcripts, TCR beta CDR3 regions were amplified. When the TCR CDR3 underwent first-round RT-PCR, the HTBI primer set was used. Each CDR3 protein gets one entry after TCRdb re-called the multiplex PCR reads with MiXCR. The data show hundreds of thousands of distinct CDR3 sequences, 11% to 15% seen once. Material: blood. These receptors all stem from a woman aged 30 to 39 with Graves' hyperthyroidism that later progressed to Graves' ophthalmopathy.

In its sample, this clonotype was seen many times. The V gene is TRBV30, the J gene TRBJ2-1; 10 bases align to TRBD2. V shed 5 bases and J 9 bases; nucleotides not matched to a gene: 1. The CDR3 has 11 amino acids. The germline V gene encodes CDR1 GTSNPN and CDR2 SVGIG (reference sequence). CDR3 residues: CAWGLAAEQFF. The CDR3 bases are TGTGCCTGGGGACTAGCGGCTGAGCAGTTCTTC.

At least ten counts were recorded for this clonotype. The V and J genes are TRBV19 and TRBJ2-1; no reliable D call. The CDR3 length is 13 residues. Per the germline V gene, CDR1 is LNHDA and CDR2 is SQIVND (reference sequence). V lost 3 bases and J 0 bases, leaving 3 bases between the germline ends. The CDR3 DNA follows: TGTGCCAGTAGTATCTTCTCCTACAATGAGCAGTTCTTC. This translates into CASSIFSYNEQFF.

The J gene is TRBJ2-1, the V gene TRBV29-1, with a weak D call TRBD1 (5 bases). The V end was cut by 1 base, the J end by 6 bases, with 13 bases between. The CDR3 extends over 14 amino acids. Germline V gene lookup returns CDR1 SQVTM and CDR2 ANQGSEA. In DNA form, the CDR3 reads TGCAGCGTTGAAGGGGGCAGTGAGTCCAATGAGCAGTTCTTC. Amino acid sequence: CSVEGGSESNEQFF.

Comments on this clonotype: One base away lies a much larger clone, so this may be a sequencing read error. The rearrangement uses TRBV28 and TRBJ2-2; TRBD1 matches at 9 bases. With V trimmed by 5 bases and J by 4 bases, 14 bases remained unmatched. Germline V gene sequence: CDR1 MDHEN, CDR2 SYDVKM. The CDR3 has 18 residues. The CDR3 protein is CASSLGLRDRETTGELFF. DNA of the CDR3: TGTGCCAGCAGTCTGGGCCTCCGGGACAGGGAGACCACCGGGGAGCTGTTTTTT.

This clonotype was picked up many times. The CDR3 sequence: CASSPTSEGTEAFF. The DNA for the CDR3 is TGTGCCAGCTCGCCTACCTCAGAGGGGACTGAAGCTTTCTTT. The V call is TRBV18, the J call TRBJ1-1, with D possibly TRBD1 on 5 matching bases. Deletions cut 6 bases from V and 5 bases from J, with 16 bases between. This CDR3 region has 14 residues. CDR1 is KGHSH, CDR2 LQKENI, per germline.

This clonotype was recorded at least ten times. The chain couples TRBV12-3 or TRBV12-4 to TRBJ1-1; the D is unclear. The CDR3 has 14 amino acids. V gave up 3 bases and J gave up 0 bases, with 8 bases separating them. The CDR3 loop is CASSLSGMNTEAFF. CDR3 in DNA: TGTGCCAGCAGTTTGAGCGGTATGAACACTGAAGCTTTCTTT.

V is TRBV4-2 and J is TRBJ2-1; no clear D. This CDR3 contains 14 residues. Germline CDR1 and CDR2: LGHNA and YNFKEQ. V was pared by 0 bases and J by 8 bases, with 11 bases between. Written as DNA, the CDR3 is TGTGCCAGCAGCCAAGAGAGACTCCAAGATGAGCAGTTCTTC. Protein sequence: CASSQERLQDEQFF.

J is TRBJ1-1 and V is TRBV19, with TRBD1 as a possible D gene (6 bases). This CDR3 has 14 residues. CDR1 is LNHDA, CDR2 SQIVND, per germline (reference sequence). Between the trimmed V and J ends, which lost 4 bases and 4 bases, there was a span of 13 bases. The CDR3 sequence is CASSSSGEGTEAFF. CDR3 nucleotides: TGTGCCAGTAGTAGTTCAGGGGAAGGCACTGAAGCTTTCTTT.

This chain links TRBV20-1 with TRBJ1-2; unclear D gene. Germline CDR1 and CDR2: DFQATT and SNEGSKA (reference sequence). The CDR3 runs 14 residues. The ends were cut back, 3 bases at V and 3 bases at J, with 14 bases in the middle. As DNA, the CDR3 is TGCAGTGCTAGGAGCGCCGGCGGACACTATGGCTACACCTTC. Translating gives CSARSAGGHYGYTF.

The chain uses TRBV19 and TRBJ2-3; 7 nucleotides match TRBD2. With V trimmed by 9 bases and J by 2 bases, 8 bases remained unmatched. This CDR3 region has 14 residues. Germline lookup yields CDR1 LNHDA and CDR2 SQIVND (reference sequence). CDR3 nucleotide sequence: TGTGCCAGCCAGGAAGCGGGATTCACAGATACGCAGTATTTT. Encoded protein: CASQEAGFTDTQYF.

The chain joins TRBV29-1 to TRBJ1-2; 8 nucleotides agree with TRBD1. Per germline, CDR1 SQVTM and CDR2 ANQGSEA. The V and J ends lost 6 bases and 5 bases, in that order; junction bases with no gene match: 14. This CDR3 comprises 15 residues. The CDR3 spells CSVLRGPDRGYGYTF. DNA for the CDR3: TGCAGCGTGTTGAGAGGGCCCGACAGGGGTTATGGCTACACCTTC.

In regard to this clonotype: A much larger clone differs by one base, so this may be a read error. V usage is TRBV20-1 and J usage is TRBJ1-5; D is undetermined. The CDR3 is 13 residues long. Germline CDR1 and CDR2: DFQATT and SNEGSKA (reference sequence). Trimming stripped 3 bases from V and 6 bases from J, with 12 bases between. CDR3: CSASGMLGQPQHF. DNA of the CDR3: TGCAGTGCTAGTGGTATGCTTGGTCAGCCCCAGCATTTT.

This clonotype has just a few counts. The V call is TRBV5-1, the J call TRBJ2-1, with D perhaps given as TRBD1 or TRBD2 (5 bases each). Germline loops: CDR1 SGHRS, CDR2 YFSETQ. The CDR3 is 16 amino acids. The V end was cut by 4 bases, the J end by 2 bases, with 16 bases between. CDR3 region: CASSHGRPGPYNEQFF. The CDR3 region has the DNA TGCGCCAGCAGCCACGGACGCCCGGGACCCTACAATGAGCAGTTCTTC.

This clonotype appeared a few times. The chain joins TRBV24-1 to TRBJ2-7; 7 nucleotides align to TRBD1. V lost 6 bases, J lost 2 bases, and 3 bases stayed unmatched. Germline V gene data show CDR1 as KGHDR and CDR2 as SFDVKD. The CDR3 is 13 residues long. CDR3 sequence: CATSKTGAYEQYF. The CDR3 DNA reads TGTGCCACCAGTAAAACAGGGGCCTACGAGCAGTACTTC.

This clonotype was recorded at least ten times. The gene calls are TRBV2 and TRBJ1-2; D remains unclear. Germline CDR1 reads SNHLY; CDR2 reads FYNNEI. The CDR3 has 14 residues. The germline V and J ends were trimmed by 2 bases and 2 bases, with 9 bases remaining between them. The CDR3 nucleotides are TGTGCCAGCAGTGAAAGGACGTTCAACTATGGCTACACCTTC. Translation gives CASSERTFNYGYTF.

This clonotype was detected ten times or more. This chain connects TRBV4-1 to TRBJ2-7; D ambiguous. This CDR3 region has 11 residues. Germline V CDR1 and CDR2: MGHRA, YSYEKL. Trimming shortened V by 0 bases and J by 5 bases, and 2 bases separated the two germline ends. CDR3 DNA sequence: TGCGCCAGCAGCCAAGAAAACGAGCAGTACTTC. It codes for CASSQENEQYF.

This clonotype was counted ten times or more. The rearrangement uses TRBV11-2 and TRBJ2-3; TRBD2 is a possible D gene (6 bases). Germline V gene lookup returns CDR1 SGHAT and CDR2 FQNNGV. The CDR3 contains 17 residues. Trimming stripped 6 bases from V and 1 base from J, with 20 bases between. The CDR3 nucleotides are TGTGCCAGCAGTTCCACCTTGTCGCGGGAAGGCACAGATACGCAGTATTTT. The encoded protein is CASSSTLSREGTDTQYF.

This clonotype was observed a handful of times. This chain links TRBV19 with TRBJ1-5; 9 bases match TRBD1. Germline V gene lookup returns CDR1 LNHDA and CDR2 SQIVND (reference sequence). Trimming at V came to 4 bases and at J to 5 bases, leaving 12 bases not matched to a gene. The CDR3 is made up of 17 amino acids. As DNA, the CDR3 is TGTGCCAGTAGTAGAAGGACAGGGGACGGATCTCATCAGCCCCAGCATTTT. This codes for CASSRRTGDGSHQPQHF.

There are many counts of this clonotype. The chain recombines TRBV12-3 or TRBV12-4 with TRBJ1-4; D is unclear. Trimming cost V 7 bases and J 7 bases, with 13 bases left between them. The CDR3 totals 13 residues. In nucleotides, the CDR3 is TGTGCCAGCAACGGACCATCGAGTGAAAAACTGTTTTTT. Translating it yields CASNGPSSEKLFF.

On this clonotype: This sequence may be a read error, since a much larger clone differs from it by one base. Since no conserved phenylalanine or tryptophan closes the CDR3, a read error is the likely cause. The gene calls are TRBV20-1 and TRBJ1-6; D unclear. The CDR3 is 17 amino acids. Germline V gives CDR1 DFQATT, CDR2 SNEGSKA (reference sequence). Trimming cost V 1 base and J 1 base, with 14 bases left between them. The CDR3 loop is CSARAWTDSSYNSPLHS. The CDR3 nucleotides are TGCAGTGCTAGAGCTTGGACGGACTCTTCCTATAATTCACCCCTCCACTCT.

There are a few counts of this clonotype. V is TRBV6-1 and J is TRBJ2-3; TRBD1 matches at 10 bases. The CDR3 totals 17 residues. With V trimmed by 10 bases and J by 3 bases, 16 bases remained unmatched. The germline CDR1 and CDR2 sequences are MNHNS and SASEGT. The CDR3 loop reads CATKGELRDRGTDTQYF. The CDR3 nucleotides read TGTGCCACCAAAGGGGAGCTCCGGGACAGGGGAACAGATACGCAGTATTTT.

This clonotype was seen at least ten times. The rearrangement uses TRBV11-3 and TRBJ2-1; 7 bases agree with TRBD2. The CDR3 length is 17 residues. J was trimmed by 6 bases and V by 2 bases; bases with no gene match: 13. Looked up from germline, CDR1 is SGHNT and CDR2 is YENEEA. The CDR3 sequence is CASSLHKLREIPNEQFF. The CDR3, as DNA: TGTGCCAGCAGCTTACATAAGCTGCGGGAGATTCCCAATGAGCAGTTCTTC.

This clonotype was seen more than once but under ten times. This rearrangement joins TRBV15 to TRBJ2-1, with a possible D match to TRBD1 (6 bases). Germline CDR1 reads LNHNV; CDR2 reads YYDKDF (reference sequence). V dropped 7 bases and J dropped 4 bases, with 17 bases sitting between them. The CDR3 consists of 15 residues. The CDR3 loop is CATTPYRDIYNEQFF. The CDR3 DNA reads TGTGCCACCACCCCGTATAGGGACATTTACAATGAGCAGTTCTTC.

This rearrangement joins TRBV20-1 to TRBJ2-3; the match to TRBD1 covers 11 bases. CDR1 and CDR2 (germline): DFQATT, SNEGSKA (reference sequence). This CDR3 spans 15 amino acids. Losses at the gene ends were 0 bases for V and 6 bases for J; bases not matched to a gene: 5. CDR3 DNA: TGCAGTGCTAGAGATCCACGGGACAGGGGGGATACGCAGTATTTT. Its translation is CSARDPRDRGDTQYF.

This clonotype appeared many times. The J gene is TRBJ2-1, the V gene TRBV2, with TRBD2 matching over 8 bases. This CDR3 is 11 amino acids long. With 7 bases clipped from V and 10 bases from J, the junction kept 3 bases outside the gene matches. The germline V gene has CDR1 SNHLY and CDR2 FYNNEI. CDR3 in DNA: TGTGCCAGCATTAGCGGGAACGAGCAGTTCTTC. Translating gives CASISGNEQFF.

Note on this clonotype: This clone may be a read error of a much larger clone one base away. The gene calls are TRBV5-8 and TRBJ2-2, with D possibly being TRBD1 (5 bases). Germline loops: CDR1 SGHTS, CDR2 YDEGEE. The CDR3 is 14 residues long. The CDR3 nucleotides are TGTGCCAACAGCTTGGTGACAGACACCGGGGAGCTGTTTTTT. It codes for CANSLVTDTGELFF.